This T cell receptor beta chain is drawn from a study of Ad26.COV2.S vaccination and SARS-CoV-2 variants. The overall study: Recipients of Ad26.COV2.S got it intramuscularly, once or twice 56 days apart.

Treatment described: roughly 19 received Ad26.COV2.S at low or high dose, single or two shots; 5 received placebo; per-sample allocation not given. Samples came from day 63 after the first vaccine or placebo injection. A remark on this clone: The antigen remains undetermined.

Findings of the study overall: A substantial breadth of spike-specific CD8+ and CD4+ T cell responses after vaccination has been reported. Total T cell responses, in the TCR breadth and depth analyses, may have been underestimated. Comparable non-spike TCR breadth was observed in vaccine and placebo recipients.

Germline values: CDR1 MNHEY, CDR2 SMNVEV (reference sequence). This CDR3 has 14 residues. Losses at the gene ends were 6 bases for V and 7 bases for J; bases not matched to a gene: 7. Profiling relied on immunoSEQ multiplex PCR, and the TCRdb table lists in-frame clones only, not all of them. The table shows hundreds of thousands of clones, with around 87% occurring only once. The chain employs TRBV27 and TRBJ2-1; 9 nucleotides line up with TRBD2. The sequencing used peripheral blood, collected in a trial of Ad26.COV2.S vaccine versus placebo. This receptor was identified in a person aged 18-65 years who received the Ad26.COV2.S COVID-19 vaccine or a placebo. The CDR3 DNA reads TGTGCCAGCAGGGGAGCGGGGGGCTTAAATGAGCAGTTCTTC. This sequence encodes CASRGAGGLNEQFF.